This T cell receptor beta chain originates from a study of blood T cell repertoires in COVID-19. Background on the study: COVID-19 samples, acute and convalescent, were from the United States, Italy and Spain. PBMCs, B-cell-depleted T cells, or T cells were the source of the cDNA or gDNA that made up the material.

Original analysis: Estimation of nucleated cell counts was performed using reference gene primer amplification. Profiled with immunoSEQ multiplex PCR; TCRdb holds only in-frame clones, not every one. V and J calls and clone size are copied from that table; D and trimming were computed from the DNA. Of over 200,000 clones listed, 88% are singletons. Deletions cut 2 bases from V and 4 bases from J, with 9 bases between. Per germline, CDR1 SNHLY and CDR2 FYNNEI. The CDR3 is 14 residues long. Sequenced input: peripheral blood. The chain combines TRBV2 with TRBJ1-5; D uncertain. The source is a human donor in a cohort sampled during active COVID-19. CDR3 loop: CASSEQVGNQPQHF. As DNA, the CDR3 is TGTGCCAGCAGTGAACAGGTGGGTAATCAGCCCCAGCATTTT.